The clone carrying this T cell receptor beta chain has only a few counts. The CDR3 loop spans 14 amino acids. CDR1 and CDR2 (germline): SGHRS, YFSETQ. The V gene end was trimmed by 0 bases and the J gene end by 8 bases; junction bases not matched to a gene: 7. The sample is drawn from a study of shared clonotypes between healthy human individuals. Method: immunoSEQ multiplex PCR; TCRdb's copy keeps in-frame clones and lacks some. The table lists some 1.4 million clones, 96% of them singletons. Sequencing was done on a sample of naive CD4+ T cells sorted from blood. The subset: CD45RA+ positively selected. The receptor was isolated from a man aged 30 to 45 in good health. The chain is built from TRBV5-1 and TRBJ1-2, with 7 bases lining up with TRBD1. The CDR3 DNA follows: TGCGCCAGCAGCTTGGCTTCGACAGGGCGCGGCTACACCTTC. Amino acids: CASSLASTGRGYTF.